Sequencing of this TCR beta chain was carried out in a study of a mutant IDH1 vaccine in newly diagnosed glioma. Time point in this sample: week 23, last vaccination. With topical imiquimod, each dose of the vaccine consisted of 300 ug of mutant IDH1 20-mer peptide. Regarding this clone: Antigen specificity is unknown.

Losses at the gene ends were 8 bases for V and 4 bases for J; bases not matched to a gene: 7. This CDR3 is 14 amino acids long. Germline values: CDR1 SNHLY, CDR2 FYNNEI. The method was immunoSEQ multiplex PCR; TCRdb's version includes in-frame clones alone and lacks a portion of them. The repertoire holds about 33,000 clones, with approximately 90% as singletons. The clonotype originates from a man aged 35-49 years with glioma. The source was PBMCs, collected from a glioma patient whose treatment included an IDH1 peptide vaccine. J is TRBJ2-5 and V is TRBV2; 10 nucleotides match TRBD1. CDR3 DNA: TGTGCCAGCCAGACAGGGGGCCCCCCAGAGACCCAGTACTTC. Translated, it gives CASQTGGPPETQYF.